The clone carrying this T cell receptor (beta chain) appeared once. This record comes from a study of blood T cell repertoires in COVID-19. Study overall: The cDNA or gDNA used as material had been derived from T cells, B-cell-depleted T cells, or PBMCs.

Looked up from germline, CDR1 is SGHRS and CDR2 is YFSETQ. V lost 0 bases and J lost 4; bases outside the gene matches: 3. CDR3 length: 15 amino acids. In the authors' workflow: It was from reference gene primer amplification that nucleated cell counts were estimated. The method was immunoSEQ multiplex PCR; TCRdb's version includes in-frame clones alone and lacks a portion of them. The V and J calls and clone size are taken from that table; D and trimming were inferred from the DNA. The sample consists of some 190,000 clones, 80% of them appearing once. Specimen: peripheral blood. The chain has TRBV5-1 and TRBJ2-1; 8 positions agree with TRBD2. The sequence derives from a man aged 60-69 years with acute or convalescent COVID-19. The CDR3 DNA reads as TGCGCCAGCAGCTTGGTACTAGCGGATTACAATGAGCAGTTCTTC. It specifies CASSLVLADYNEQFF.